These 8 T cell receptor beta chains originate from one sample sequenced in a study of T cells in Graves' hyperthyroidism and ophthalmopathy. The investigators amplified TCR beta CDR3 regions from RNA transcripts. HTBI primers were employed in a first-round RT-PCR of the TCR CDR3. One entry per CDR3 protein results from TCRdb running MiXCR on the multiplex PCR reads. The sample consists of 460,000 or so distinct CDR3 sequences, roughly 14% of them appearing once. The sample taken for sequencing was blood. These receptors were collected from a woman aged 18-29 years with Graves' hyperthyroidism.

This clonotype was seen a handful of times. The chain couples TRBV12-3 or TRBV12-4 to TRBJ1-2; 7 positions match TRBD1. The CDR3 is 22 residues long. V lost 4 bases to trimming and J lost 3 bases; unmatched junction nucleotides: 29. CDR3 DNA: TGTGCCAGCAGTTATCTTTCGGCGGGATCCGGAATTATAGACAGGGCGTACTATGGCTACACCTTC. It specifies CASSYLSAGSGIIDRAYYGYTF.

The table lists this clonotype with a few counts. The chain recombines TRBV9 with TRBJ2-7; 7 bases line up with TRBD1. The CDR3 contains 14 residues. Germline trimming cut 4 bases from V and 3 bases from J; bases unmatched to any gene: 7. Germline V gene data show CDR1 as SGDLS and CDR2 as YYNGEE. CDR3 DNA sequence: TGTGCCAGCAGCCCAAGGGGGCGCATCTACGAGCAGTACTTC. Its protein is CASSPRGRIYEQYF.

This clonotype appeared many times. The rearrangement joins TRBV12-3 or TRBV12-4 to TRBJ2-1, with 9 positions matching TRBD2. Losses at the gene ends were 3 bases for V and 3 bases for J; bases not matched to a gene: 3. The length of the CDR3 is 15 residues. The CDR3 loop is CASSFSGSFYNEQFF. The DNA for the CDR3 is TGTGCCAGCAGTTTTAGCGGGAGTTTCTACAATGAGCAGTTCTTC.

The table lists this clonotype with many counts. In DNA, the CDR3 is TGTGCCAGCAGTTGGGCTAATTACGAGCAGTACTTC. Translated, it gives CASSWANYEQYF. This rearrangement joins TRBV12-3 or TRBV12-4 to TRBJ2-7; D gene uncertain. The CDR3 is 12 residues long. The V and J ends lost 4 bases and 4 bases respectively, with 8 bases between them.

The sample holds many counts of this clonotype. This chain connects TRBV14 to TRBJ1-1; perhaps TRBD1 as D (5 bases). CDR1 is SGHDN, CDR2 FVKESK, per germline. V was cut by 4 bases and J by 0 bases, with 9 bases left in between. The CDR3 is 14 amino acids. CDR3 amino acids: CASSPTEMNTEAFF. DNA for the CDR3: TGTGCCAGCAGCCCGACAGAAATGAACACTGAAGCTTTCTTT.

This clonotype was observed once. The CDR3 ends on some other residue instead of the conserved phenylalanine or tryptophan, so this is likely a read error. The chain carries TRBV11-2 and TRBJ1-6; D gene ambiguous. There are 14 residues in the CDR3. V gave up 2 bases and J gave up 8 bases, with 10 bases separating them. Per germline, CDR1 SGHAT and CDR2 FQNNGV. This CDR3 reads CASSLNTKDSPLHL. The CDR3 nucleotides read TGTGCCAGCAGCTTAAATACTAAGGATTCACCCCTCCACCTT.

V gene TRBV20-1 combines with J gene TRBJ1-2, with a tentative D call TRBD1 (6 bases). The V end lost 2 bases, the J end lost 5 bases, and 12 bases lay between the germline ends. Germline V CDR1 and CDR2: DFQATT, SNEGSKA (reference sequence). This CDR3 is 13 amino acids long. The CDR3 is CSARPGHLYGYTF. Written as DNA, the CDR3 is TGCAGTGCTAGACCGGGACACCTATATGGCTACACCTTC.

In this sample, this clonotype turned up many times. The rearrangement joins TRBV18 to TRBJ2-1, with D perhaps matching TRBD2 (5 bases). Deletions cut 2 bases from V and 4 bases from J, with 9 bases between. In germline, CDR1 is KGHSH, CDR2 LQKENI. This CDR3 is 14 amino acids long. In nucleotides, the CDR3 is TGTGCCAGCTCACCAGCCGGGGATTACAATGAGCAGTTCTTC. This gives the protein CASSPAGDYNEQFF.